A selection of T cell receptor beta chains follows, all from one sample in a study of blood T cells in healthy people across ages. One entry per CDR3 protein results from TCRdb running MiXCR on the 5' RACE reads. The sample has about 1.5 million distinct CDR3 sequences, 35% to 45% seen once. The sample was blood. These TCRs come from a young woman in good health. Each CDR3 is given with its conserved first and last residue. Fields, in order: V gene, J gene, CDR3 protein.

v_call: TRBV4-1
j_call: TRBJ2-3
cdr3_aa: CASSQLGQRSTDTQYF

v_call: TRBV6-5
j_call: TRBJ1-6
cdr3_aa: CASSSGGNILHF

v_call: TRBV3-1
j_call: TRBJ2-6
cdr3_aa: CASSQVGALSGANVLTF

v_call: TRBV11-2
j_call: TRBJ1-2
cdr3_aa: CASSLDIGTVYGYTF

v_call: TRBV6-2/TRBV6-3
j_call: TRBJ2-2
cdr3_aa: CASSHRQGITGELFF

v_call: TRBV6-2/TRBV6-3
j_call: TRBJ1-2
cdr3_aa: CASSYSIQGGYTF

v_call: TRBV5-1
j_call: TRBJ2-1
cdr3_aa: CASSLSGGPVNEQFF

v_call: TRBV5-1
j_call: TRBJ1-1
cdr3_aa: CASSLGSLRSNTEAFF

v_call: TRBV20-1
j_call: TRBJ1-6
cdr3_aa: CSARGGAGYNSPLHF

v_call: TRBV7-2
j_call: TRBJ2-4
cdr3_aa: CASSLDSGTVGNIQYF

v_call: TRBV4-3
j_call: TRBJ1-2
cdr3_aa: CASSQEGQGFNYGYTF

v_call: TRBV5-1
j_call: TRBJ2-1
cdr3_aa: CASSLNAGSYNEQFF

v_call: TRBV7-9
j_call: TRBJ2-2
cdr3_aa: CASSFAPKASGNTGELFF

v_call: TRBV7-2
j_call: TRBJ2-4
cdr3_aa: CASSPAGAKNIQYF

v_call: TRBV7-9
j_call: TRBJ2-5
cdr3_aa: CASSSLNRQETQYF

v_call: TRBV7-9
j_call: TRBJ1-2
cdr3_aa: CASQPGTGSNYGYTF

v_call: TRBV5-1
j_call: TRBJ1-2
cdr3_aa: CASSLVSQGRYTF

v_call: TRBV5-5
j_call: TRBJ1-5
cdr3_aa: CASSLGRAGINQPQHF

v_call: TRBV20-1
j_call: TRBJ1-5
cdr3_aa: CSAVLAYSNQPQHF

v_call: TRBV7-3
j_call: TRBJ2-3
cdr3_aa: CASSLTFRATDTQYF

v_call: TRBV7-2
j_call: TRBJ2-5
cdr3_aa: CASSTRQGVRNEQYF

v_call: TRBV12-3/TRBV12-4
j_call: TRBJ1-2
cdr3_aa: CTSSRGWGMGGYTF

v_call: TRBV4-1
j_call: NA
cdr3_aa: CASSLKREQAEQYF

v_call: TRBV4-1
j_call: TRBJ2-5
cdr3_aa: CASSQDWLQETQYF

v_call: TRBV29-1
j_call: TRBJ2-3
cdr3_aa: CSVEGLAGWPDTQYF

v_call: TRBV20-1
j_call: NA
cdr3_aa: CSARDHSVRGSSYNEQYF

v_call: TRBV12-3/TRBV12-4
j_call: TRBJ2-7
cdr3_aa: CASSGQTPYEQYF

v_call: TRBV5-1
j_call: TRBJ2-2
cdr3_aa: CASSLRGQGFTGELFF

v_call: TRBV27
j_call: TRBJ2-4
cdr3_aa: CASSSINLAVQNIQYF

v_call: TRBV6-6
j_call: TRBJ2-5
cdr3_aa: CASFGVAGGGEQYF

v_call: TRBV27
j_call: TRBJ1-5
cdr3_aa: CASSSLGNQPQHF

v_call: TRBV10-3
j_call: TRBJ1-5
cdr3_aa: CAISDIGSNQPQHF

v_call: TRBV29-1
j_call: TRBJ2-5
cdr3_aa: CSVGRHQETQYF

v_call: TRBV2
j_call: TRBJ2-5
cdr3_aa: CASSDGGASGGETQYF

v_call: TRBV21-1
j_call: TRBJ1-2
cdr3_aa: CASSLPRRREGYGYTF

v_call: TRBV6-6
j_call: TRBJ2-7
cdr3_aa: CASSYPGGQGSYEQYF

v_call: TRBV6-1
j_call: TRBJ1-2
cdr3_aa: CASSPSWRGEFGYTF

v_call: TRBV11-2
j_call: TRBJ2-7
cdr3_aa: CASSLGRWAGVKLSYEQYF

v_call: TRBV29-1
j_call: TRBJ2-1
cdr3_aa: CSVRGLGNNEQFF

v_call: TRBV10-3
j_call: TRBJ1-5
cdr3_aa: CAISPQGNNQPQHF

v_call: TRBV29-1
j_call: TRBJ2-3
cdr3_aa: CSVDVTGADTQYF

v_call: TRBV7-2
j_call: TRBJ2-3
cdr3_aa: CASSRRTSGRTDTQYF

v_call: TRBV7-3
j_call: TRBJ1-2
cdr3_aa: CASSESPQVGYTF

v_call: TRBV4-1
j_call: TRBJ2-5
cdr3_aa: CASSQDPGVYNEQYF